The rows below give T cell receptor beta chains drawn from one sample of a study of blood T cell repertoires in COVID-19. The table came from immunoSEQ multiplex PCR; TCRdb's copy has only in-frame clones and leaves some out. The sample lists some 290,000 clones, over 85% occurring once. Sequenced: PBMCs or T cells enriched from blood (not recorded which). These receptors were taken from a woman in her twenties or thirties who had recovered from COVID-19. The CDR3 runs from the conserved cysteine through the conserved F or W. The D gene is left open where the match is weak. Rows may omit the clone size; those that give it use once, few, many or a size class.

j_call,d_call,clone_size,v_call,cdr3_nt,cdr3_aa
TRBJ1-3,.,.,TRBV3-1/TRBV3-2,TGTGCCAGCAGCCTTATCGAGGGTGGAAACACCATATATTTT,CASSLIEGGNTIYF
TRBJ2-5,.,.,TRBV12-3/TRBV12-4,TGTGCCAGCAGGGAACAGGGTCGAGAGACCCAGTACTTC,CASREQGRETQYF
TRBJ2-2,.,.,TRBV4-2,TGTGCCAGCAGCCAAGTAGGGGTGGGGACTGGAAGGGACGGGGAGCTGTTTTTT,CASSQVGVGTGRDGELFF
TRBJ2-7,.,.,TRBV7-9,TGTGCCAGCAGCTCCAAGCCAGACTGGGAGCGCCTATACGAGCAGTACTTC,CASSSKPDWERLYEQYF
TRBJ2-7,TRBD1,.,TRBV7-2,TGTGCCAGCAGCCCACAGGGGGACGAGCAGTACTTC,CASSPQGDEQYF
TRBJ2-1,TRBD1,.,TRBV3-1/TRBV3-2,TGTGCCAGCAGCCCCCTCGGAAGACAGGGTACCAATGAGCAGTTCTTC,CASSPLGRQGTNEQFF
TRBJ1-3,TRBD1,.,TRBV9,TGTGCCAGCAGCGTAGCGACAGGGGGCCCTGGAAACACCATATATTTT,CASSVATGGPGNTIYF
TRBJ2-1,TRBD2,.,TRBV4-2,TGTGCCAGCAGCCAAGATCTTTTCTCGGCTAGCGGGAGGTACAATGAGCAGTTCTTC,CASSQDLFSASGRYNEQFF
TRBJ1-2,.,once,TRBV5-4,TGTGCCAGCAGCTTGGAGCCACAGGATAACTATGGCTACACCTTC,CASSLEPQDNYGYTF
TRBJ1-1,.,.,TRBV3-1/TRBV3-2,TGTGCCAGCAGCCAAGATAGGCGGGGAGAGACTGAAGCTTTCTTT,CASSQDRRGETEAFF
TRBJ2-7,TRBD1,.,TRBV11-2,TGTGCCAGCAGCTTAGTCGGACAGGGCGGTTCCTACGAGCAGTACTTC,CASSLVGQGGSYEQYF
TRBJ2-5,TRBD2,.,TRBV5-1,TGCGCCAGCAGCGGGGGACTAGCGGGAGAGACCCAGTACTTC,CASSGGLAGETQYF
TRBJ2-7,TRBD1,.,TRBV28,TGTGCCAGCAAAACAGGGGTATACGAGCAGTACTTC,CASKTGVYEQYF
TRBJ2-1,TRBD1,.,TRBV29-1,TGCAGCGTTGTGCCGGACAGGGACAATGAGCAGTTCTTC,CSVVPDRDNEQFF
TRBJ1-3,TRBD1,.,TRBV9,TGTGCCAGCAGCGCCTCCCGGGACAGATTCTCTGGAAACACCATATATTTT,CASSASRDRFSGNTIYF
TRBJ1-3,.,.,TRBV3-1/TRBV3-2,TGTGCCAGCAGTCACGGGGTTACGGACACCATATATTTT,CASSHGVTDTIYF
TRBJ2-7,TRBD2,.,TRBV6-5,TGTGCCAGCAGTTTCACGACTAGCGGGAGCAACTACGAGCAGTACTTC,CASSFTTSGSNYEQYF
TRBJ2-3,TRBD1,.,TRBV18,TGTGCCAGCTCACTGGGACAGGGGAGCACAGATACGCAGTATTTT,CASSLGQGSTDTQYF
TRBJ2-1,TRBD2,.,TRBV6-5,TGTGCCAGTATTAAGGGGAGGGGAACGTACAATGAGCAGTTCTTC,CASIKGRGTYNEQFF
TRBJ2-1,TRBD2,.,TRBV6-1,TGTGCCAGCAGTGAAGTTTTAAGCGGGAGTCGAAATGAGCAGTTCTTC,CASSEVLSGSRNEQFF
TRBJ2-7,.,.,TRBV7-2,TGTGCCAGCAGGGCCCCAAGCTCCTACGAGCAGTACTTC,CASRAPSSYEQYF
TRBJ2-5,TRBD2,.,TRBV5-4,TGTGCCAGCAGCAAGGGACTAGCCTTGCAAGAGACCCAGTACTTC,CASSKGLALQETQYF